The present TCR beta chain was sequenced within a study of T cell repertoires in cytomegalovirus infection. Study-wide context: CMV epitopes, recently identified HLA-C-restricted and well-studied HLA-B-restricted, were used. Overall study results and limits: Adding up the frequency of public TCR beta families identified people who carried CMV plus the relevant HLA.

As regards this clonotype: Its antigen is still unknown.

TCRdb itself ran the reads through MiXCR, one entry per CDR3 protein. Of about 920,000 distinct CDR3 sequences in the sample, about a third were seen once. This CDR3 region has 21 residues. V lost 3 bases, J lost 4 bases, and 15 bases stayed unmatched. In germline, CDR1 is SNHLY, CDR2 FYNNEI. The input for sequencing was cultured CD8+ T cells from PBMCs, taken from culture after CMV antigen stimulation. This receptor was obtained from a human donor in good health (CMV status not recorded). Some clones in this sample may be carry-over from other donors' samples. The chain carries TRBV2 and TRBJ2-1, with 16 bases that match TRBD2. The CDR3 loop is CASSDFPGLAGGPREYNEQFF. For the CDR3, the DNA is TGTGCCAGCAGTGATTTTCCGGGACTAGCGGGGGGGCCGCGAGAATACAATGAGCAGTTCTTC.